The table lists the clone carrying this T cell receptor beta chain with a few counts. Its cognate antigen is unknown. Stated treatment: approximately 11-day PBMC culture with coronavirus spike peptide pools or control peptides (ViraFEST assay). This sample was included in a study of vaccination and CD4 T cells after COVID-19. About the research overall: For post-vaccine samples, collection took place a median around 72 days after dose two, ranging from 14 to 241. Whole-study findings and limits: Although the median of SARS-CoV-2-reactive clonotypes rose from around 20 to 38, the change was not significant.

V lost 5 bases to trimming and J lost 2 bases; unmatched junction nucleotides: 7. CDR3 length: 15 residues. From germline, CDR1 is LNHNV and CDR2 YYDKDF (reference sequence). Cultured CD4+ T cell DNA underwent sequencing with the Oncomine TCR Beta short-read assay. TCRdb itself ran the PCR reads through MiXCR, one entry per CDR3 protein. In the table there are over 9,500 distinct CDR3 sequences, roughly 44% of which are singletons. The chain is built from TRBV15 and TRBJ2-3; TRBD1 aligns across 7 bases. The receptor was isolated from a human donor with COVID-19. The sequences come from cultured CD4+ T cells from blood, collected after SARS-CoV-2 vaccination. CDR3 residues: CATSEGQSDTDTQYF. The CDR3 region has the DNA TGTGCCACCAGCGAGGGACAGTCAGACACAGATACGCAGTATTTT.